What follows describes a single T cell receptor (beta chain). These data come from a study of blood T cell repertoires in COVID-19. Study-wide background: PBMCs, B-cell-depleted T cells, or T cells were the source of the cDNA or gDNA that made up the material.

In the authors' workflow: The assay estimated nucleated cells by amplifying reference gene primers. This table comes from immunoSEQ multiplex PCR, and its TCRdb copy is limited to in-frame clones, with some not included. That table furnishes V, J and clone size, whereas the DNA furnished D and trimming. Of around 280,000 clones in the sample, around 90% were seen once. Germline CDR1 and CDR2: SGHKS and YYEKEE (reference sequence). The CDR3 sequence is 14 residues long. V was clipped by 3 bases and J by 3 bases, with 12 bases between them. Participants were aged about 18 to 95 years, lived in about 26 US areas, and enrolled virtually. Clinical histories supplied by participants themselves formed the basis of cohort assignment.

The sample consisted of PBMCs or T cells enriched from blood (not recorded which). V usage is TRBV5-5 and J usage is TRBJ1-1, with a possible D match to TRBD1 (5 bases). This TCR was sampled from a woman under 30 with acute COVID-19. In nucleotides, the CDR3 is TGTGCCAGCAGCTCCCGGGACTGGGACACTGAAGCTTTCTTT. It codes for CASSSRDWDTEAFF.